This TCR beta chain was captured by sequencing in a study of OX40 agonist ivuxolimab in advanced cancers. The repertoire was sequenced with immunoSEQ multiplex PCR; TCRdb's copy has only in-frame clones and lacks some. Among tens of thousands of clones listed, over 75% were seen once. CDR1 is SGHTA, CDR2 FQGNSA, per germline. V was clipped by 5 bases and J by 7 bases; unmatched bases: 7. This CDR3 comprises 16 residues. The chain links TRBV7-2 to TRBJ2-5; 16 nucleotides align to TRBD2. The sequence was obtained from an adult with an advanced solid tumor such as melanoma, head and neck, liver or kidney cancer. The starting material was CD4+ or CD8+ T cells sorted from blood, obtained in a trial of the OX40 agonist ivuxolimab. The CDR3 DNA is TGTGCCAGCAGCCAGGGACTAGCGGGAGGGCAGGCGACCCAGTACTTC. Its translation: CASSQGLAGGQATQYF.